This T cell receptor beta chain was obtained from a study of T cell repertoires in cytomegalovirus infection. Study as a whole: Based on public TCR beta signatures, there were indications of CMV infection and of a matching HLA type. Overall study results and limits: Carriers of CMV and the relevant HLA type were discriminated by public TCR beta frequency.

MiXCR, run by TCRdb on the reads, gives a single entry per CDR3 protein. The sample carries 51,000 or so distinct CDR3 sequences, about 20% recorded once. This CDR3 is built from 16 residues. Trimming pared 2 bases from V and 4 bases from J, leaving 17 bases between. CDR1 is ENHRY, CDR2 SYGVKD, per germline. The sample holds a few counts of this clonotype. Its cognate antigen is unknown. This TCR derives from a human donor in good health (CMV status not recorded). Some clones in this sample may be carry-over from other donors' samples. The chain uses TRBV10-3 and TRBJ1-2, with D hard to call. The starting material was CD8+ T cells from cultured PBMCs, obtained from culture after CMV antigen stimulation. Written as DNA, the CDR3 is TGTGCCATCAGTGAGGATTCGTTTGGCCATTTCTATGGCTACACCTTC. It translates to CAISEDSFGHFYGYTF.